The sequence of this T cell receptor beta chain was determined in a study of blood T cell repertoires in COVID-19. Looking at the study overall: Samples of COVID-19 (acute and convalescent) were obtained from the United States, Italy and Spain.

The repertoire was sequenced with immunoSEQ multiplex PCR; TCRdb's copy has only in-frame clones and lacks some. The data hold about 430,000 clones, with about 88% observed a single time. This sequence originates from a woman aged 18-29 years who had been exposed to COVID-19. The sequenced sample was PBMCs or T cells enriched from blood (not recorded which).

CDR3 nucleotide sequence: TGCAGCTCAGGGGTCCACGAGCAGTACTTC. It translates to CSSGVHEQYF. The chain joins TRBV20-1 to TRBJ2-7; D possibly corresponds to TRBD1 (6 bases). The CDR3 is 10 amino acids. Per the germline V gene, CDR1 is DFQATT and CDR2 is SNEGSKA (reference sequence).